This T cell receptor beta chain was observed in a study of blood T cell repertoires in COVID-19. Study-wide background: The United States, Italy and Spain supplied acute and convalescent COVID-19 samples.

Sequencing was performed with immunoSEQ multiplex PCR; in TCRdb, only in-frame clones are kept and a portion is missing. The data contain approximately 60,000 clones, about nine tenths of them singletons. This clone appeared a few times. This TCR came from a woman at least 80 years old with COVID-19, enrolled during active disease. Sequenced input: peripheral blood.

The CDR3 region is CAWSVTPVRGGEEQFF. As DNA, the CDR3 is TGTGCCTGGAGTGTAACCCCCGTGCGGGGGGGCGAAGAGCAGTTCTTC. This chain uses TRBV30 with TRBJ2-1, with 9 bases fitting TRBD2. There are 16 residues in the CDR3. Trimming removed 0 bases from V and 10 bases from J; junction bases left unmatched: 13. Germline loops: CDR1 GTSNPN, CDR2 SVGIG (reference sequence). Together with reference TRBV30 and TRBJ2-1, the CDR3 gives the full variable domain: SQTIHQWPATLVQPVGSPLSLECTVEGTSNPNLYWYRQAAGRGLQLLFYSVGIGQISSEVPQNLSASRPQDRQFILSSKKLLLSDSGFYLCAWSVTPVRGGEEQFFGPGTRLTVL.